A single sample is the source of the 19 T cell receptor beta chains below, sequenced in a study of vaccination and CD4 T cells after COVID-19. TCRdb re-analysed the PCR reads in MiXCR, keeping a single row per CDR3 protein. This sample has some 18,000 distinct CDR3 sequences, with roughly 63% found just once. Source: CD4+ T cells from blood, taken after SARS-CoV-2 vaccination. The source of these receptors is a human donor who had recovered from COVID-19.

The CDR3 DNA reads TGTGCCAGCAGTGAGCGGGAGACCTACGAGCAGTACTTC. This encodes CASSERETYEQYF. The chain uses TRBV6-1 and TRBJ2-7; 7 bases align to TRBD2. The CDR3 is 13 amino acids. CDR1 and CDR2 (germline): MNHNS, SASEGT. V shed 3 bases and J 2 bases; nucleotides not matched to a gene: 1.

In its sample, this clonotype was seen once. This rearrangement joins TRBV27 to TRBJ2-3; no definite D call. The CDR3 runs 18 residues. Germline CDR1 is MNHEY and CDR2 is SMNVEV (reference sequence). V shed 3 bases and J shed 6 bases, with 25 bases lying between them. CDR3 loop: CASSLRPTLGTSSDTQYF. The CDR3, as DNA: TGTGCCAGCAGTTTGCGCCCTACTCTAGGAACCTCTTCCGATACGCAGTATTTT.

This clonotype was seen a handful of times. The DNA for the CDR3 is TGTGCCAGCAGAGCCGGGGCTTATAATTCACCCCTCCACTTT. Its protein product is CASRAGAYNSPLHF. V and J are TRBV6-1 and TRBJ1-6, with a possible D match to TRBD1 (5 bases). V gave up 6 bases and J gave up 4 bases, with 10 bases separating them. This CDR3 region has 14 residues. In germline, CDR1 is MNHNS, CDR2 SASEGT.

The V and J genes are TRBV5-4 and TRBJ2-2; no definite D call. Germline V gives CDR1 SGHNT, CDR2 YYREEE (reference sequence). The ends were cut back, 2 bases at V and 6 bases at J, with 5 bases in the middle. The CDR3 contains 12 residues. CDR3 protein: CASSFTSGELFF. CDR3 coding DNA: TGTGCCAGCAGCTTCACCTCCGGGGAGCTGTTTTTT.

The chain recombines TRBV18 with TRBJ1-1, with D perhaps TRBD1 (5 bases). CDR3 size: 13 residues. Between the trimmed V and J ends, which lost 6 bases and 1 base, there was a span of 9 bases. Germline V gene lookup returns CDR1 KGHSH and CDR2 LQKENI. CDR3 DNA sequence: TGTGCCAGCTCCCAGGGATGGAACACTGAAGCTTTCTTT. The encoded protein is CASSQGWNTEAFF.

A single count supports this clonotype. The CDR3 region is CSARERAANYGYTF. The CDR3 region has the DNA TGCAGTGCTAGAGAAAGGGCCGCGAACTATGGCTACACCTTC. The gene calls are TRBV20-1 and TRBJ1-2; D is undetermined. CDR3 length equals 14 residues. The V gene's germline CDR1 is DFQATT and CDR2 SNEGSKA (reference sequence). V gave up 0 bases and J gave up 2 bases, with 10 bases separating them.

This clonotype was seen a few times. The chain is built from TRBV28 and TRBJ2-7, with D perhaps given as TRBD1 or TRBD2 (5 bases each). CDR3 length equals 15 residues. Germline-derived CDR1 and CDR2 are MDHEN and SYDVKM. The ends were cut back, 1 base at V and 0 bases at J, with 10 bases in the middle. DNA of the CDR3: TGTGCCAGCAGTTTATCGGGGCTGAGCTCCTACGAGCAGTACTTC. It translates to CASSLSGLSSYEQYF.

The genes are TRBV7-9 and TRBJ2-2; D unclear. Trimming removed 6 bases from V and 4 bases from J, with 24 bases in between. Per the germline V gene, CDR1 is SEHNR and CDR2 is FQNEAQ (reference sequence). There are 18 residues in the CDR3. CDR3 region: CASSSTPARPGSTGELFF. CDR3 coding DNA: TGTGCCAGCAGTTCTACTCCGGCGCGCCCCGGTAGCACCGGGGAGCTGTTTTTT.

This chain links TRBV19 with TRBJ2-1; the D is unclear. Germline CDR1 and CDR2: LNHDA and SQIVND (reference sequence). The CDR3 sequence is 19 residues long. Trimming cost V 0 bases and J 0 bases, with 18 bases left between them. CDR3 loop: CASSIDGGFAKSSYNEQFF. The CDR3 DNA is TGTGCCAGTAGTATAGATGGTGGGTTTGCGAAGAGCTCCTACAATGAGCAGTTCTTC.

By sample share, this clonotype is medium-sized. The V and J genes are TRBV15 and TRBJ1-2; D not resolved. CDR3 length: 14 amino acids. V lost 0 bases to trimming and J lost 7 bases, with 12 bases between them. In germline, CDR1 is LNHNV, CDR2 YYDKDF (reference sequence). The CDR3 coding sequence is TGTGCCACCAGCAGAGATTATAGGGTAACTGGCTACACCTTC. Its translation: CATSRDYRVTGYTF.

The chain recombines TRBV6-5 with TRBJ2-1; D remains unclear. V lost 2 bases, J lost 8 bases, and 13 bases lay in between. Per germline, CDR1 MNHEY and CDR2 SVGAGI. CDR3 length equals 14 residues. CDR3 sequence: CASSYPAAPHEQFF. The CDR3 DNA sequence: TGTGCCAGCAGTTACCCCGCGGCACCACATGAGCAGTTCTTC.

The rearrangement links TRBV7-3 to TRBJ2-1; 7 bases agree with TRBD2. The junction had 8 bases not matched to a gene; V was cut back by 5 bases and J by 10 bases. There are 13 residues in the CDR3. Germline CDR1 SGHTA, CDR2 FQGTGA. The CDR3 is CASSAGLVQEQFF. The CDR3 DNA reads as TGTGCCAGCAGCGCCGGACTAGTCCAGGAGCAGTTCTTC.

This chain links TRBV6-1 with TRBJ1-2; D not certain. CDR1 MNHNS and CDR2 SASEGT come from the germline V gene. The germline V and J ends were trimmed by 6 bases and 8 bases, with 13 bases remaining between them. The CDR3 runs 12 residues. Here the CDR3 DNA reads TGTGCCAGCAGCCTTTTTGGGGAGGGCTACACCTTC. It specifies CASSLFGEGYTF.

The gene calls are TRBV2 and TRBJ1-5, with 8 bases aligning to TRBD1. Losses at the gene ends were 5 bases for V and 4 bases for J; bases not matched to a gene: 7. The CDR3 loop spans 15 amino acids. Looked up from germline, CDR1 is SNHLY and CDR2 is FYNNEI. CDR3 nucleotide sequence: TGTGCCAGCAGTAAAAGCCAGGGGGCAAATCAGCCCCAGCATTTT. Its protein product is CASSKSQGANQPQHF. Full variable domain (remainder filled in from reference TRBV2 and TRBJ1-5): EPEVTQTPSHQVTQMGQEVILRCVPISNHLYFYWYRQILGQKVEFLVSFYNNEISEKSEIFDDQFSVERPDGSNFTLKIRSTKLEDSAMYFCASSKSQGANQPQHFGDGTRLSIL.

J is TRBJ2-7 and V is TRBV30, with 13 bases that match TRBD2. This CDR3 spans 20 amino acids. Germline loops: CDR1 GTSNPN, CDR2 SVGIG (reference sequence). The J segment lost 0 bases and the V segment lost 3 bases, leaving 17 bases of the junction unmatched. The CDR3 reads CAWSRTQGPGLAGISYEQYF. The CDR3 nucleotides read TGTGCCTGGAGCCGGACGCAAGGACCGGGACTAGCGGGAATCTCCTACGAGCAGTACTTC. The full variable domain, completed using reference TRBV30 and TRBJ2-7, is SQTIHQWPATLVQPVGSPLSLECTVEGTSNPNLYWYRQAAGRGLQLLFYSVGIGQISSEVPQNLSASRPQDRQFILSSKKLLLSDSGFYLCAWSRTQGPGLAGISYEQYFGPGTRLTVT.

The sample holds a few counts of this clonotype. The chain combines TRBV7-2 with TRBJ2-5; the D gene is possibly TRBD1 (6 bases). Germline V gene lookup returns CDR1 SGHTA and CDR2 FQGNSA. V was shortened by 4 bases and J by 5 bases, with 14 bases between the two germline ends. This CDR3 spans 14 amino acids. CDR3 region: CASSSYTGLETQYF. The CDR3 DNA sequence: TGTGCCAGCAGCTCGTACACAGGGTTGGAGACCCAGTACTTC.

The V call is TRBV20-1, the J call TRBJ2-7; no clear D gene. The length of the CDR3 is 10 residues. In germline, CDR1 is DFQATT, CDR2 SNEGSKA (reference sequence). V lost 7 bases and J lost 4, with 8 bases in between. This CDR3 is CSVGPYEQYF. The DNA for the CDR3 is TGCAGTGTTGGACCGTACGAGCAGTACTTC.

This clonotype was seen a handful of times. This rearrangement joins TRBV7-6 to TRBJ2-7, with 9 bases aligning to TRBD1. There are 14 residues in the CDR3. Germline V gene lookup returns CDR1 SGHVS and CDR2 FNYEAQ. Trimming at V came to 5 bases and at J to 2 bases, leaving 4 bases not matched to a gene. In nucleotides, the CDR3 is TGTGCCAGCAGCACAGGGGGCGACACCTACGAGCAGTACTTC. This sequence encodes CASSTGGDTYEQYF.

The rearrangement uses TRBV4-2 and TRBJ2-1; D unclear. Trimming pared 0 bases from V and 8 bases from J, leaving 5 bases between. Germline lookup yields CDR1 LGHNA and CDR2 YNFKEQ. The CDR3 has 12 residues. For the CDR3, the DNA is TGTGCCAGCAGCCAAGATCCCCATGAGCAGTTCTTC. Protein: CASSQDPHEQFF.